The 26 T cell receptor beta chains below all came from one sample that was sequenced in a study of identifying expanded T cells in peripheral blood. Sequenced by immunoSEQ multiplex PCR; TCRdb stores in-frame clones only, minus some. The data show 58,000 or so clones, with about four fifths seen just once and 15% to 20% held by the top ten. The sequenced sample consisted of blood. The receptors come from a person aged 18 to 70 in good health.

The genes are TRBV2 and TRBJ2-4; D gene ambiguous. This CDR3 contains 15 residues. CDR1 and CDR2 (germline): SNHLY, FYNNEI. The ends were cut back, 6 bases at V and 0 bases at J, with 12 bases in the middle. The CDR3 bases are TGTGCCAGCAGACTTCAGGCCGTAGCCAAAAACATTCAGTACTTC. It translates to CASRLQAVAKNIQYF. Looking up the rest from reference TRBV2 and TRBJ2-4 gives the full variable domain: EPEVTQTPSHQVTQMGQEVILRCVPISNHLYFYWYRQILGQKVEFLVSFYNNEISEKSEIFDDQFSVERPDGSNFTLKIRSTKLEDSAMYFCASRLQAVAKNIQYFGAGTRLSVL.

Concerning this clone itself: Other DNA sequences of this sample code for an identical CDR3. The chain uses TRBV2 and TRBJ2-1; a possible D gene is TRBD2 (5 bases). The CDR3 is 15 residues long. The V and J ends lost 3 bases and 10 bases respectively, with 19 bases between them. The germline V gene encodes CDR1 SNHLY and CDR2 FYNNEI. For the CDR3, the DNA is TGTGCCAGCAGTGATCTTAAGGGAACTAGGAACGAGCAGTTCTTC. Its protein is CASSDLKGTRNEQFF.

J is TRBJ2-2 and V is TRBV9, with TRBD2 matching 9 bases. The CDR3 length is 13 residues. Germline CDR1 is SGDLS and CDR2 is YYNGEE. V shed 4 bases and J 8 bases; nucleotides not matched to a gene: 3. CDR3 coding DNA: TGTGCCAGCAGCTCAGCGGGGGGAGGGGAGCTGTTTTTT. As protein: CASSSAGGGELFF.

This chain uses TRBV30 with TRBJ1-6; D not resolved. Germline CDR1 and CDR2: GTSNPN and SVGIG (reference sequence). V shed 0 bases and J shed 5 bases, with 11 bases lying between them. This CDR3 comprises 15 residues. The CDR3: CAWSVYGRNNSPLHF. The CDR3 bases are TGTGCCTGGAGTGTTTATGGCCGGAATAATTCACCCCTCCACTTT.

V and J are TRBV2 and TRBJ2-2, with D hard to call. From germline, CDR1 is SNHLY and CDR2 FYNNEI. V lost 5 bases and J lost 6, with 7 bases in between. The CDR3 contains 12 residues. CDR3 region: CASSFLAGELFF. The CDR3 bases are TGTGCCAGCAGTTTTCTAGCCGGGGAGCTGTTTTTT.

The V and J genes are TRBV27 and TRBJ2-1; TRBD2 agrees at 7 bases. With 2 bases clipped from V and 9 bases from J, the junction kept 10 bases outside the gene matches. Germline V CDR1 and CDR2: MNHEY, SMNVEV (reference sequence). This CDR3 is built from 15 residues. The CDR3 coding sequence is TGTGCCAGCAGTTTAACTGGACTAGGGAAGGGTGAGCAGTTCTTC. Translated: CASSLTGLGKGEQFF.

For the CDR3, the DNA is TGTGCCAGCAGTTCAGGGGTGAACACTGAAGCTTTCTTT. It codes for CASSSGVNTEAFF. The rearrangement links TRBV6-6 to TRBJ1-1, with a weak D call TRBD1 (6 bases). Germline loops: CDR1 MNHNY, CDR2 SVGAGI (reference sequence). The CDR3 extends over 13 amino acids. Trimming stripped 4 bases from V and 0 bases from J, with 6 bases between.

The rearrangement links TRBV9 to TRBJ2-2, with 9 bases identical to TRBD1. This CDR3 spans 16 amino acids. Germline V CDR1 and CDR2: SGDLS, YYNGEE. V lost 4 bases and J lost 3; bases outside the gene matches: 7. The CDR3 DNA reads as TGTGCCAGCAGCTCTCGGACAGGGGAGTACACCGGGGAGCTGTTTTTT. Translating gives CASSSRTGEYTGELFF. The full variable domain, its missing parts supplied by reference TRBV9 and TRBJ2-2, is DSGVTQTPKHLITATGQRVTLRCSPRSGDLSVYWYQQSLDQGLQFLIQYYNGEERAKGNILERFSAQQFPDLHSELNLSSLELGDSALYFCASSSRTGEYTGELFFGEGSRLTVL.

This chain uses TRBV5-3 with TRBJ1-1; D is perhaps TRBD1 (6 bases). TRBV5-3 qualifies as an ORF whose function is uncertain. The CDR3 spans 13 residues. Trimming pared 0 bases from V and 3 bases from J, leaving 6 bases between. The CDR3 region is CARSLGQDTEAFF. The CDR3 coding sequence is TGTGCCAGAAGCTTGGGACAGGACACTGAAGCTTTCTTT.

This sequence joins TRBV7-2 and TRBJ2-7; possible D gene TRBD1, 5 bases. CDR3 length: 14 amino acids. The ends were cut back, 4 bases at V and 0 bases at J, with 10 bases in the middle. In germline, CDR1 is SGHTA, CDR2 FQGNSA. CDR3 residues: CASSSRVVSYEQYF. CDR3 nucleotides: TGTGCCAGCAGCTCCAGGGTCGTCTCCTACGAGCAGTACTTC.

The chain has TRBV21-1 and TRBJ2-4. TRBV21-1 is noted as a pseudogene. The CDR3 covers 15 residues. In nucleotides, the CDR3 is TGTGCCAGCAGCAAAGAGTGGATAGCCAAAAACATTCAGTACTTC. It codes for CASSKEWIAKNIQYF.

Written as DNA, the CDR3 is TGCGCCAGCAGCCAAGAGGGCGGGAAACAGTTCTTC. Encoded protein: CASSQEGGKQFF. The chain joins TRBV4-3 to TRBJ2-1; weak D call: TRBD2 (6 bases). The V end was cut by 0 bases, the J end by 13 bases, with 10 bases between. Per the germline V gene, CDR1 is LGHNA and CDR2 is YSLEER. CDR3 length: 12 residues.

V gene TRBV19 combines with J gene TRBJ1-1, with 9 bases lining up with TRBD1. Germline loops: CDR1 LNHDA, CDR2 SQIVND (reference sequence). Trimming at V came to 5 bases and at J to 1 base, leaving 5 bases not matched to a gene. The CDR3 has 15 residues. The CDR3 DNA follows: TGTGCCAGTAGTGATCCGGGACAGGGGAACACTGAAGCTTTCTTT. This encodes CASSDPGQGNTEAFF.

This clone was seen a handful of times. V gene TRBV30 combines with J gene TRBJ1-1; no clear D. The germline gives CDR1 GTSNPN, CDR2 SVGIG (reference sequence). Trimming shortened V by 2 bases and J by 0 bases, and 7 bases separated the two germline ends. CDR3 size: 13 residues. The CDR3 DNA is TGTGCCTGGAGTACGGGTATGAACACTGAAGCTTTCTTT. Translated, it gives CAWSTGMNTEAFF.

The chain joins TRBV5-1 to TRBJ2-2; D gene ambiguous. The V end lost 3 bases, the J end lost 1 base, and 4 bases lay between the germline ends. Per germline, CDR1 SGHRS and CDR2 YFSETQ. The CDR3 spans 13 residues. CDR3 sequence (DNA): TGCGCCAGCAGCTCAGGGAACACCGGGGAGCTGTTTTTT. This gives the protein CASSSGNTGELFF.

This sequence joins TRBV11-3 and TRBJ2-3; 16 bases match TRBD2. The CDR3 totals 16 residues. J gave up 5 bases and V 5 bases, and 4 bases lay outside the gene matches. Germline CDR1 is SGHNT and CDR2 is YENEEA. This chain's CDR3 is CASSAGTSGREDTQYF. CDR3 in DNA: TGTGCCAGCAGCGCTGGGACTAGCGGGAGGGAAGATACGCAGTATTTT.

The rearrangement joins TRBV15 to TRBJ1-2; D is unclear. Germline assignment: CDR1 LNHNV and CDR2 YYDKDF (reference sequence). The CDR3 has 14 amino acids. V was trimmed by 0 bases and J by 3 bases, leaving 8 bases between them. CDR3 amino acids: CATSRDGSHYGYTF. CDR3 DNA sequence: TGTGCCACCAGCAGAGATGGCAGCCACTATGGCTACACCTTC.

The chain joins TRBV11-2 to TRBJ2-2; 10 positions match TRBD1. V was pared by 3 bases and J by 0 bases, with 4 bases of the junction left unmatched. This CDR3 region has 17 residues. Germline lookup yields CDR1 SGHAT and CDR2 FQNNGV. The CDR3: CASSLNGQGANTGELFF. The CDR3 coding sequence is TGTGCCAGCAGCTTGAACGGACAGGGGGCGAACACCGGGGAGCTGTTTTTT.

The chain couples TRBV5-1 to TRBJ2-5, with TRBD2 matching over 8 bases. Germline assignment: CDR1 SGHRS and CDR2 YFSETQ. CDR3 length: 16 amino acids. V dropped 2 bases and J dropped 0; count of bases not matched to a gene: 6. The CDR3 spells CASSLRRLANQETQYF. CDR3 sequence (DNA): TGCGCCAGCAGCTTACGGAGACTAGCGAACCAAGAGACCCAGTACTTC.

In nucleotides, the CDR3 is TGTGCCAGCAGCGGGGGACAGGGGTTCTATGGCTACACCTTC. Protein product: CASSGGQGFYGYTF. The V gene is TRBV5-4, the J gene TRBJ1-2; 10 bases match TRBD1. Trimming took 4 bases from V and 4 from J; bases not matched to a gene: 4. The CDR3 has 14 amino acids. Germline V gene lookup returns CDR1 SGHNT and CDR2 YYREEE (reference sequence).

As DNA, the CDR3 is TGTGCCAGCAGCTCCAGACAGGGTACAGATACGCAGTATTTT. This sequence encodes CASSSRQGTDTQYF. The rearrangement links TRBV7-9 to TRBJ2-3; 7 bases are a match to TRBD1. CDR3 length: 14 residues. The germline gives CDR1 SEHNR, CDR2 FQNEAQ (reference sequence). V trimming: 4 bases; J trimming: 3 bases; junction bases outside the gene matches: 4.

J is TRBJ1-5 and V is TRBV19; D gene ambiguous. V lost 3 bases and J 2 bases, leaving 11 bases between the germline ends. Per germline, CDR1 LNHDA and CDR2 SQIVND (reference sequence). The CDR3 sequence is 15 residues long. The CDR3 spells CASSISAGGNQPQHF. The DNA of the CDR3 is TGTGCCAGTAGTATTTCAGCCGGCGGCAATCAGCCCCAGCATTTT.

The chain joins TRBV4-3 to TRBJ1-2; 9 bases align to TRBD1. J gave up 10 bases and V 1 base, and 7 bases lay outside the gene matches. Germline V gives CDR1 LGHNA, CDR2 YSLEER. The CDR3 has 14 residues. CDR3 coding DNA: TGCGCCAGCAGCCAAGCCGGGACAGGGTGGGACTACACCTTC. It encodes CASSQAGTGWDYTF.

The chain combines TRBV5-1 with TRBJ1-1; 9 bases are shared with TRBD1. The CDR3 extends over 15 amino acids. From germline, CDR1 is SGHRS and CDR2 YFSETQ. V lost 4 bases and J lost 10; bases outside the gene matches: 14. CDR3 residues: CASSAHPGQGRVAFF. CDR3 DNA: TGCGCCAGCAGCGCTCACCCGGGACAGGGACGTGTAGCTTTCTTT.

This clone was observed a single time. This chain links TRBV5-1 with TRBJ1-4; 9 bases match TRBD1. CDR3 length equals 15 residues. Germline loops: CDR1 SGHRS, CDR2 YFSETQ. Unmatched junction bases numbered 6, after V lost 4 bases and J lost 5 bases. The CDR3, as DNA: TGCGCCAGCAGCATATACGGGACAGGGAATGAAAAACTGTTTTTT. Translating gives CASSIYGTGNEKLFF. The variable domain in full, completed from reference TRBV5-1 and TRBJ1-4, reads KAGVTQTPRYLIKTRGQQVTLSCSPISGHRSVSWYQQTPGQGLQFLFEYFSETQRNKGNFPGRFSGRQFSNSRSEMNVSTLELGDSALYLCASSIYGTGNEKLFFGSGTQLSVL.

Only a few counts were recorded for this clone. The chain employs TRBV5-1 and TRBJ1-2; 7 nucleotides agree with TRBD1. Germline CDR1 SGHRS, CDR2 YFSETQ. V was clipped by 5 bases and J by 7 bases; unmatched bases: 11. This CDR3 spans 14 amino acids. The CDR3 DNA reads TGCGCCAGCAGAGAGAGCAGGGGGGTTCGTGGCTACACCTTC. Protein product: CASRESRGVRGYTF. The full variable domain, with the rest looked up from reference TRBV5-1 and TRBJ1-2, is KAGVTQTPRYLIKTRGQQVTLSCSPISGHRSVSWYQQTPGQGLQFLFEYFSETQRNKGNFPGRFSGRQFSNSRSEMNVSTLELGDSALYLCASRESRGVRGYTFGSGTRLTVV.